Shown below are 19 T cell receptor beta chains from a single sample sequenced in a study of blood T cell repertoires in COVID-19. Sequencing was performed with immunoSEQ multiplex PCR; in TCRdb, only in-frame clones are kept and a portion is missing. The sample yields 250,000 to 350,000 clones, nearly 90% seen once. The specimen was PBMCs or T cells enriched from blood (not recorded which). These receptors were obtained from a woman in her fifties or sixties who had been exposed to COVID-19.

The chain links TRBV4-1 to TRBJ2-7; TRBD2 is a possible D gene (5 bases). Germline assignment: CDR1 MGHRA and CDR2 YSYEKL. The CDR3 contains 15 residues. The V end lost 2 bases, the J end lost 0 bases, and 11 bases lay between the germline ends. The chain's CDR3 is CASSQFSGSSYEQYF. DNA of the CDR3: TGCGCCAGCAGCCAATTTTCGGGGAGCTCCTACGAGCAGTACTTC.

The V gene is TRBV5-1, the J gene TRBJ1-2; tentative D call: TRBD1 (6 bases). This CDR3 comprises 15 residues. Germline V gives CDR1 SGHRS, CDR2 YFSETQ. Trimming took off 4 bases at V and 4 bases at J, with 17 bases between the two ends. CDR3 loop: CASSVGIPRGYGYTF. The CDR3 region has the DNA TGCGCCAGCAGCGTCGGGATTCCCAGGGGCTATGGCTACACCTTC.

The gene calls are TRBV28 and TRBJ2-5; 10 bases are a match to TRBD1. Losses at the gene ends were 5 bases for V and 2 bases for J; bases not matched to a gene: 8. The CDR3 totals 16 residues. Germline V gene lookup returns CDR1 MDHEN and CDR2 SYDVKM. This CDR3 is CASSPPGQGMQETQYF. The CDR3 bases are TGTGCCAGCAGTCCACCGGGACAGGGGATGCAAGAGACCCAGTACTTC.

The chain has TRBV9 and TRBJ2-5, with TRBD2 matching over 8 bases. V gave up 2 bases and J gave up 2 bases; unmatched junction bases: 8. The CDR3 consists of 16 residues. Germline assignment: CDR1 SGDLS and CDR2 YYNGEE. In DNA, the CDR3 is TGTGCCAGCAGCGTGGGGCGGGGGGCTCAGCAAGAGACCCAGTACTTC. This sequence encodes CASSVGRGAQQETQYF.

This clone has a single count. The V and J genes are TRBV2 and TRBJ1-6, with TRBD1 as a possible D gene (6 bases). Germline V gene data show CDR1 as SNHLY and CDR2 as FYNNEI. This CDR3 spans 14 amino acids. The V and J ends lost 3 bases and 5 bases respectively, with 8 bases between them. The CDR3 reads CASSDQGNNSPLHF. The CDR3 DNA sequence: TGTGCCAGCAGTGACCAGGGGAATAATTCACCCCTCCACTTT.

V usage is TRBV9 and J usage is TRBJ2-1; possible D gene TRBD2, 5 bases. This CDR3 has 17 residues. Trimming removed 0 bases at V and 1 base at J, with 14 bases between. From germline, CDR1 is SGDLS and CDR2 YYNGEE. The CDR3 bases are TGTGCCAGCAGCGTAGGCAGCCACCCGGGATCCTACAATGAGCAGTTCTTC. Amino acids: CASSVGSHPGSYNEQFF.

J is TRBJ1-2 and V is TRBV6-5, with D hard to call. The V and J ends lost 8 bases and 5 bases respectively, with 15 bases between them. The CDR3 spans 13 residues. Germline CDR1 reads MNHEY; CDR2 reads SVGAGI. The CDR3 nucleotides are TGTGCCAGCGCTAGCGACCAGCGGTATGGCTACACCTTC. It encodes CASASDQRYGYTF.

This chain links TRBV13 with TRBJ2-5, with 9 nucleotides matching TRBD2. CDR3 length: 14 residues. Germline V gene data show CDR1 as PRHDT and CDR2 as FYEKMQ (reference sequence). The junction had 4 bases not matched to a gene; V was cut back by 6 bases and J by 2 bases. CDR3 loop: CASRSGGLQETQYF. CDR3 bases: TGTGCCAGCAGAAGCGGGGGGCTACAAGAGACCCAGTACTTC.

The rearrangement links TRBV14 to TRBJ2-1; 11 nucleotides line up with TRBD2. The V gene end was trimmed by 2 bases and the J gene end by 5 bases; junction bases not matched to a gene: 5. The CDR3 runs 16 residues. The germline gives CDR1 SGHDN, CDR2 FVKESK. CDR3 bases: TGTGCCAGCAGCCAATGGTCTAGCGGGGGGCACAATGAGCAGTTCTTC. Translated, it gives CASSQWSSGGHNEQFF. Looking up the rest from reference TRBV14 and TRBJ2-1 gives the full variable domain: EAGVTQFPSHSVIEKGQTVTLRCDPISGHDNLYWYRRVMGKEIKFLLHFVKESKQDESGMPNNRFLAERTGGTYSTLKVQPAELEDSGVYFCASSQWSSGGHNEQFFGPGTRLTVL.

The chain carries TRBV5-1 and TRBJ1-1; possibly TRBD1 for D (6 bases). This CDR3 region has 15 residues. The V end was cut by 4 bases, the J end by 4 bases, with 17 bases between. The germline gives CDR1 SGHRS, CDR2 YFSETQ. The CDR3 loop reads CASSPYGGGGTEAFF. CDR3 coding DNA: TGCGCCAGCAGCCCTTATGGGGGGGGCGGCACTGAAGCTTTCTTT.

The chain combines TRBV6-5 with TRBJ1-3; a weak D match, TRBD1 (5 bases). Germline V lookup: CDR1 MNHEY, CDR2 SVGAGI. The V and J ends lost 6 bases and 2 bases respectively, with 5 bases between them. The CDR3 covers 12 residues. The CDR3 loop reads CASRGPGNTIYF. The DNA for the CDR3 is TGTGCCAGCAGGGGGCCTGGAAACACCATATATTTT.

The V and J genes are TRBV10-3 and TRBJ2-3; 10 nucleotides align to TRBD2. CDR1 is ENHRY and CDR2 is SYGVKD in the germline V gene. The J segment lost 2 bases and the V segment lost 4 bases, leaving 3 bases of the junction unmatched. The CDR3 totals 15 residues. The CDR3 sequence is CAISAAGGHTDTQYF. The CDR3 coding sequence is TGTGCCATCAGTGCAGCGGGGGGGCACACAGATACGCAGTATTTT.

The V gene is TRBV19, the J gene TRBJ1-5; no clear D. The CDR3 has 12 residues. V lost 6 bases and J 7 bases, leaving 10 bases between the germline ends. Per germline, CDR1 LNHDA and CDR2 SQIVND (reference sequence). The CDR3 DNA reads TGTGCCAGTAGCGGAGGGCGGCAGCCCCAGCATTTT. It yields the protein CASSGGRQPQHF.

This chain joins TRBV19 and TRBJ1-5; 9 bases agree with TRBD1. After removal of 3 bases from V and 4 bases from J, the junction contained 4 bases not matched to a gene. Germline CDR1 and CDR2: LNHDA and SQIVND (reference sequence). The CDR3 contains 15 residues. DNA for the CDR3: TGTGCCAGTAGTATGGGACAGGGCAAGAATCAGCCCCAGCATTTT. Amino acids: CASSMGQGKNQPQHF.

A single count supports this clone. V usage is TRBV19 and J usage is TRBJ2-7; the match to TRBD2 covers 10 bases. The ends lost 3 bases at V and 2 bases at J; junction bases unmatched: 10. Germline CDR1 is LNHDA and CDR2 is SQIVND (reference sequence). This CDR3 has 17 amino acids. The CDR3 sequence is CASSIFAGAGGAYEQYF. The CDR3 coding sequence is TGTGCCAGTAGTATCTTCGCGGGAGCGGGGGGGGCCTACGAGCAGTACTTC. Full variable domain (remainder filled in from reference TRBV19 and TRBJ2-7): DGGITQSPKYLFRKEGQNVTLSCEQNLNHDAMYWYRQDPGQGLRLIYYSQIVNDFQKGDIAEGYSVSREKKESFPLTVTSAQKNPTAFYLCASSIFAGAGGAYEQYFGPGTRLTVT.

This rearrangement joins TRBV28 to TRBJ1-2; D gene ambiguous. This CDR3 spans 11 amino acids. Germline V CDR1 and CDR2: MDHEN, SYDVKM. Trimming removed 2 bases from V and 5 bases from J, with 3 bases in between. The CDR3 reads CASSLRYGYTF. CDR3 DNA sequence: TGTGCCAGCAGTTTACGGTATGGCTACACCTTC.

J is TRBJ1-2 and V is TRBV5-4; tentatively, D is TRBD1 (5 bases). CDR3 size: 15 residues. CDR1 SGHNT and CDR2 YYREEE come from the germline V gene (reference sequence). V was clipped by 0 bases and J by 2 bases, with 11 bases between them. The CDR3 sequence is CASSLEQGRNYGYTF. CDR3 nucleotide sequence: TGTGCCAGCAGCTTGGAGCAGGGCAGAAACTATGGCTACACCTTC.

V gene TRBV7-9 combines with J gene TRBJ1-2, with 8 bases matching TRBD1. With 1 base clipped from V and 6 bases from J, the junction kept 4 bases outside the gene matches. The germline CDR1 and CDR2 sequences are SEHNR and FQNEAQ (reference sequence). CDR3 size: 14 residues. CDR3 nucleotide sequence: TGTGCCAGCAGCTTAGGTGCCAGGGGGCATGGCTACACCTTC. It is translated as CASSLGARGHGYTF.

This rearrangement joins TRBV2 to TRBJ1-1, with D uncertain. The CDR3 spans 13 residues. The germline V gene has CDR1 SNHLY and CDR2 FYNNEI. The V end was cut by 10 bases, the J end by 6 bases, with 18 bases between. Here the CDR3 DNA reads TGTGCCAACATTGCCCCTAACGGGGCTGAAGCTTTCTTT. Protein sequence: CANIAPNGAEAFF.